Below, 15 T cell receptor beta chains from the same sample are listed, as sequenced in a study of blood T cell repertoires in COVID-19. Only in-frame clones appear in the TCRdb table, and some are missing; sequencing was by immunoSEQ multiplex PCR. The sample has about 220,000 clones, 82% seen once. The sample was PBMCs or T cells enriched from blood (not recorded which). These receptors were obtained from a woman between 55 and 75 years old who had recovered from COVID-19.

V usage is TRBV15 and J usage is TRBJ1-1, with a tentative D call TRBD1 (6 bases). CDR3 length equals 13 residues. Looked up from germline, CDR1 is LNHNV and CDR2 is YYDKDF (reference sequence). Between the trimmed V and J ends, which lost 5 bases and 3 bases, there was a span of 10 bases. The CDR3 is CATSRQADTEAFF. CDR3 nucleotide sequence: TGTGCCACCAGCCGACAGGCTGACACTGAAGCTTTCTTT.

V is TRBV19 and J is TRBJ1-1, with unresolved D. The germline CDR1 and CDR2 sequences are LNHDA and SQIVND (reference sequence). Between the trimmed V and J ends, which lost 2 bases and 6 bases, there was a span of 13 bases. The CDR3 runs 14 residues. The CDR3 region is CASSIHLVTPEAFF. The CDR3 DNA sequence: TGTGCCAGTAGTATACACCTCGTCACACCTGAAGCTTTCTTT.

The CDR3 loop is CASGEQGSGANVLTF. DNA for the CDR3: TGTGCCAGCGGAGAACAGGGATCTGGGGCCAACGTCCTGACTTTC. The chain links TRBV19 to TRBJ2-6; D perhaps matches TRBD1 (6 bases). Germline CDR1 LNHDA, CDR2 SQIVND (reference sequence). V was shortened by 9 bases and J by 1 base, with 13 bases between the two germline ends. This CDR3 has 15 residues.

V is TRBV2 and J is TRBJ2-1, with D tentatively TRBD1 (6 bases). CDR3 length equals 16 residues. From germline, CDR1 is SNHLY and CDR2 FYNNEI. V was shortened by 6 bases and J by 3 bases, with 18 bases between the two germline ends. The chain's CDR3 is CASRVHPDSFYNEQFF. CDR3 nucleotide sequence: TGTGCCAGCAGAGTCCATCCGGACAGCTTCTACAATGAGCAGTTCTTC. Variable domain in full (rest from reference TRBV2 and TRBJ2-1): EPEVTQTPSHQVTQMGQEVILRCVPISNHLYFYWYRQILGQKVEFLVSFYNNEISEKSEIFDDQFSVERPDGSNFTLKIRSTKLEDSAMYFCASRVHPDSFYNEQFFGPGTRLTVL.

The chain carries TRBV5-1 and TRBJ2-7; D is possibly TRBD1 (6 bases). This CDR3 region has 13 residues. Germline CDR1 SGHRS, CDR2 YFSETQ. The V end lost 5 bases, the J end lost 1 base, and 10 bases lay between the germline ends. This CDR3 is CASSSGESYEQYF. The DNA for the CDR3 is TGCGCCAGCAGTTCAGGGGAGTCCTACGAGCAGTACTTC.

The CDR3 loop is CASSPLAGGDSPLHF. In nucleotides, the CDR3 is TGTGCCAGTAGTCCCCTGGCGGGGGGCGATTCACCCCTCCACTTT. V and J are TRBV19 and TRBJ1-6; D perhaps matches TRBD1 (6 bases). The CDR3 consists of 15 residues. V lost 5 bases and J 8 bases, leaving 16 bases between the germline ends. From germline, CDR1 is LNHDA and CDR2 SQIVND (reference sequence).

The chain joins TRBV2 to TRBJ1-6; TRBD1 aligns across 9 bases. Trimming removed 1 base from V and 10 bases from J; junction bases left unmatched: 5. The CDR3 is 15 residues long. Germline-derived CDR1 and CDR2 are SNHLY and FYNNEI. The CDR3 nucleotides read TGTGCCAGCAGTGAAGGGACAGGGGCGTTCTCACCCCTCCACTTT. It is translated as CASSEGTGAFSPLHF.

The rearrangement links TRBV5-4 to TRBJ1-1; D unresolved. The germline V gene has CDR1 SGHNT and CDR2 YYREEE (reference sequence). This CDR3 comprises 15 residues. V lost 0 bases and J lost 0, with 9 bases in between. Here the CDR3 reads CASSLGLQLNTEAFF. As DNA, the CDR3 is TGTGCCAGCAGCTTGGGACTCCAGTTGAACACTGAAGCTTTCTTT.

The V gene is TRBV5-1, the J gene TRBJ2-3; D gene unclear. The V and J ends lost 2 bases and 4 bases respectively, with 11 bases between them. CDR1 is SGHRS, CDR2 YFSETQ, per germline. The CDR3 is 14 residues long. For the CDR3, the DNA is TGCGCCAGCAGCTTTAACGCACAGCCAGATACGCAGTATTTT. This gives the protein CASSFNAQPDTQYF. Full variable domain (outside the CDR3, taken from reference TRBV5-1 and TRBJ2-3): KAGVTQTPRYLIKTRGQQVTLSCSPISGHRSVSWYQQTPGQGLQFLFEYFSETQRNKGNFPGRFSGRQFSNSRSEMNVSTLELGDSALYLCASSFNAQPDTQYFGPGTRLTVL.

The CDR3 bases are TGTGCCAGCAGCTTAGATCGCCGACCGGGACAGGGTTACGAGCAGTACTTC. Translated: CASSLDRRPGQGYEQYF. The rearrangement links TRBV7-2 to TRBJ2-7, with 9 bases that match TRBD1. After removal of 1 base from V and 4 bases from J, the junction contained 11 bases not matched to a gene. The length of the CDR3 is 17 residues. Germline V gene lookup returns CDR1 SGHTA and CDR2 FQGNSA.

V is TRBV10-3 and J is TRBJ2-2; possible D gene TRBD1, 6 bases. V lost 5 bases, J lost 6 bases, and 10 bases lay in between. The CDR3 is 13 residues long. Germline-derived CDR1 and CDR2 are ENHRY and SYGVKD. CDR3 coding DNA: TGTGCCATCAGTCCAGGGGCCGCCGGGGAGCTGTTTTTT. Translated: CAISPGAAGELFF.

V gene TRBV5-1 combines with J gene TRBJ1-3; D remains unclear. In germline, CDR1 is SGHRS, CDR2 YFSETQ. V was cut by 7 bases and J by 2 bases, with 13 bases left in between. The CDR3 loop spans 14 amino acids. The CDR3 is CASHLEGAGNTIYF. CDR3 DNA sequence: TGCGCCAGCCACCTCGAGGGCGCTGGAAACACCATATATTTT. Drawing the rest from reference TRBV5-1 and TRBJ1-3, the complete variable domain is KAGVTQTPRYLIKTRGQQVTLSCSPISGHRSVSWYQQTPGQGLQFLFEYFSETQRNKGNFPGRFSGRQFSNSRSEMNVSTLELGDSALYLCASHLEGAGNTIYFGEGSWLTVV.

The J gene is TRBJ2-7, the V gene TRBV4-3, with D possibly being TRBD2 (6 bases). Germline CDR1 is LGHNA and CDR2 is YSLEER. This CDR3 has 16 amino acids. The V end was cut by 0 bases, the J end by 7 bases, with 19 bases between. The CDR3 region is CASSQDWGEDLGEQYF. The DNA of the CDR3 is TGCGCCAGCAGCCAAGATTGGGGGGAGGATCTGGGTGAGCAGTACTTC.

J is TRBJ1-2 and V is TRBV6-1, with a tentative D call TRBD1 (6 bases). With 0 bases removed from V and 5 bases from J, the gap between germline ends came to 19 bases. CDR3 size: 17 residues. Germline CDR1 is MNHNS and CDR2 is SASEGT. CDR3 DNA: TGTGCCAGCAGTGAAGCGGTATTGGGGGGGCTAGTTTATGGCTACACCTTC. Its protein is CASSEAVLGGLVYGYTF.

The chain couples TRBV11-2 to TRBJ2-2; no definite D call. CDR1 and CDR2 (germline): SGHAT, FQNNGV. With 0 bases removed from V and 6 bases from J, the gap between germline ends came to 5 bases. The CDR3 is 13 residues long. This CDR3 is CASSLDRSGELFF. CDR3 DNA: TGTGCCAGCAGCTTAGACCGGTCCGGGGAGCTGTTTTTT.